Presented here are 8 T cell receptor beta chains from one specimen sequenced in a study of identical twins. Via MiXCR, TCRdb re-called the 5' RACE reads, giving one row per CDR3 protein. The sample has fewer than 800,000 distinct CDR3 sequences, 7.1% seen once. The same data also went into a second study, on yellow fever vaccine responses in identical twins.

Sequenced sample: PBMCs. The source of these receptors is a woman in her late teens or twenties in good health.

The J gene is TRBJ2-2, the V gene TRBV4-2; D is possibly TRBD2 (6 bases). The germline gives CDR1 LGHNA, CDR2 YNFKEQ. This CDR3 is built from 16 residues. Deletions cut 4 bases from V and 0 bases from J, with 12 bases between. The CDR3 reads CASSPRDLTNTGELFF. The CDR3 coding sequence is TGTGCCAGCAGCCCCCGGGACTTAACGAACACCGGGGAGCTGTTTTTT.

This sequence joins TRBV6-7 and TRBJ2-2; D is unclear. TRBV6-7 is an open reading frame whose function is uncertain. This CDR3 has 15 amino acids. V was pared by 0 bases and J by 2 bases, with 7 bases between. CDR3 DNA: TGTGCCAGCAGTTACTCCAGGATCAACACCGGGGAGCTGTTTTTT. Its translation is CASSYSRINTGELFF.

The chain uses TRBV5-1 and TRBJ2-5, with a weak D call TRBD1 (6 bases). The CDR3 spans 19 residues. V gave up 4 bases and J gave up 5 bases, with 30 bases separating them. Germline lookup yields CDR1 SGHRS and CDR2 YFSETQ. The DNA of the CDR3 is TGCGCCAGCAGCCGCGAACCTACAACAGGGCGAAGTAGCCAGGAGACCCAGTACTTC. Its protein product is CASSREPTTGRSSQETQYF.

Ten or more counts support this clonotype. CDR3: CASSLAGRLYNEQFF. For the CDR3, the DNA is TGTGCCAGCAGCCTAGCGGGTAGGCTCTACAATGAGCAGTTCTTC. The chain uses TRBV3-1 and TRBJ2-1; 7 nucleotides match TRBD2. The germline V gene has CDR1 LGHDT and CDR2 YNNKEL (reference sequence). The CDR3 is made up of 15 amino acids. J lost 3 bases, V lost 4 bases, and 6 bases had no gene match.

The chain is built from TRBV10-3 and TRBJ1-5; the match to TRBD1 covers 9 bases. The junction had 13 bases not matched to a gene; V was cut back by 10 bases and J by 0 bases. CDR3 length equals 17 residues. Germline CDR1 reads ENHRY; CDR2 reads SYGVKD. CDR3 nucleotides: TGTGCCACCGCCTCGGGACAGGGTTCCAGTAGCAATCAGCCCCAGCATTTT. It yields the protein CATASGQGSSSNQPQHF.

The chain employs TRBV5-1 and TRBJ2-3, with TRBD2 identical over 9 bases. J gave up 3 bases and V 1 base, and 15 bases lay outside the gene matches. The V gene's germline CDR1 is SGHRS and CDR2 YFSETQ. This CDR3 region has 19 residues. This CDR3 is CASSLLRPSGMRVTDTQYF. The CDR3 region has the DNA TGCGCCAGCAGCTTGCTTAGGCCTAGCGGGATGAGGGTGACAGATACGCAGTATTTT.

The chain uses TRBV29-1 and TRBJ2-7; 15 bases are a match to TRBD2. The CDR3 extends over 15 amino acids. Trimming removed 6 bases from V and 2 bases from J; junction bases left unmatched: 5. The germline V gene encodes CDR1 SQVTM and CDR2 ANQGSEA. The CDR3 here is CSVVGLAGGAYEQYF. The CDR3 coding sequence is TGCAGCGTCGTGGGACTAGCGGGAGGAGCCTACGAGCAGTACTTC.

The chain joins TRBV5-1 to TRBJ2-3; D possibly uses TRBD1 or TRBD2 (5 bases each). This CDR3 contains 14 residues. Germline V gene sequence: CDR1 SGHRS, CDR2 YFSETQ. Trimming removed 7 bases from V and 5 bases from J, with 17 bases in between. The CDR3 reads CASGPGTPEDTQYF. The CDR3 region has the DNA TGCGCCAGCGGCCCCGGGACCCCAGAAGATACGCAGTATTTT.